These 8 T cell receptor beta chains came from one sample sequenced in a study of blood T cell repertoires in COVID-19. The repertoire was sequenced with immunoSEQ multiplex PCR; TCRdb's copy has only in-frame clones and lacks some. This table has more than 85,000 clones, about 87% appearing once. The sequencing input was peripheral blood. The receptors derive from a man aged 50-59 years with active or convalescent COVID-19.

The chain combines TRBV6-5 with TRBJ1-2; tentatively, D is TRBD1 (6 bases). Germline CDR1 reads MNHEY; CDR2 reads SVGAGI. CDR3 size: 14 residues. V was pared by 0 bases and J by 4 bases, with 9 bases between. CDR3 sequence (DNA): TGTGCCAGCAGTTACTCGTTACAGGGCTATGGCTACACCTTC. Its protein product is CASSYSLQGYGYTF.

Here the CDR3 reads CASSPPFSGYTF. CDR3 sequence (DNA): TGTGCCAGCTCACCGCCCTTTAGTGGCTACACCTTC. The chain joins TRBV18 to TRBJ1-2; D remains unclear. Germline-derived CDR1 and CDR2 are KGHSH and LQKENI. This CDR3 comprises 12 residues. V dropped 3 bases and J dropped 7 bases, with 9 bases sitting between them.

The rearrangement joins TRBV7-6 to TRBJ2-1; 8 bases line up with TRBD1. Germline V gives CDR1 SGHVS, CDR2 FNYEAQ. This CDR3 has 15 amino acids. The V and J ends lost 5 bases and 7 bases, in that order; junction bases with no gene match: 10. Here the CDR3 reads CASSPVGQGSNEQFF. The CDR3 DNA reads TGTGCCAGCAGCCCAGTAGGACAGGGCAGTAATGAGCAGTTCTTC.

The chain combines TRBV20-1 with TRBJ2-5; D gene unclear. Germline CDR1 and CDR2: DFQATT and SNEGSKA (reference sequence). This CDR3 is built from 11 residues. CDR3 DNA: TGCAGCCCGCGCCACCAAGAGACCCAGTACTTC. This translates into CSPRHQETQYF.

This rearrangement joins TRBV6-1 to TRBJ2-1; 9 positions match TRBD2. CDR1 MNHNS and CDR2 SASEGT come from the germline V gene. The CDR3 totals 14 residues. After removal of 2 bases from V and 8 bases from J, the junction contained 4 bases not matched to a gene. In DNA form, the CDR3 reads TGTGCCAGCAGTGAAATAGCGGGGGAGTATGAGCAGTTCTTC. Amino acids: CASSEIAGEYEQFF.

This chain uses TRBV2 with TRBJ2-3, with a tentative D call TRBD1 (5 bases). The CDR3 runs 13 residues. Germline CDR1 and CDR2: SNHLY and FYNNEI. Between the trimmed V and J ends, which lost 7 bases and 2 bases, there was a span of 10 bases. CDR3 loop: CASKGSLTDTQYF. CDR3 sequence (DNA): TGTGCCAGCAAGGGGTCCCTCACAGATACGCAGTATTTT.

V is TRBV9 and J is TRBJ1-2; possible D gene TRBD1, 5 bases. The V end was cut by 4 bases, the J end by 4 bases, with 23 bases between. CDR3 length: 17 residues. CDR1 is SGDLS and CDR2 is YYNGEE in the germline V gene. Here the CDR3 reads CASSSATATHLGYGYTF. The CDR3 DNA follows: TGTGCCAGCAGCTCAGCGACAGCCACACACCTGGGCTATGGCTACACCTTC.

This sequence joins TRBV7-2 and TRBJ2-2; D remains ambiguous. The CDR3 length is 15 residues. Between the trimmed V and J ends, which lost 0 bases and 2 bases, there was a span of 7 bases. Germline-derived CDR1 and CDR2 are SGHTA and FQGNSA. DNA for the CDR3: TGTGCCAGCAGCTTAGCCCCTTTAAACACCGGGGAGCTGTTTTTT. Its protein product is CASSLAPLNTGELFF.